This is a list of T cell receptor beta chains from one sample in a study of cytomegalovirus exposure and HLA in healthy donors. Assay: immunoSEQ multiplex PCR; the TCRdb copy retains only in-frame clones and omits some. The sample consists of fewer than 250,000 clones, about four fifths of them appearing once. The material sequenced was PBMCs. These TCRs come from a man between 18 and 35 years old in good health and CMV-seronegative. Both conserved end residues are part of each CDR3. The order of the fields is clone size, V gene, J gene, D gene, CDR3 protein, CDR3 DNA. The D gene is left open where the match is weak. Size values are once, few and many counts, or a class for expanded clones, and some rows have none.

NA	TRBV27	TRBJ1-1	NA	CASSFGQRMNTEAFF	TGTGCCAGCAGTTTCGGACAGCGAATGAACACTGAAGCTTTCTTT
few	TRBV10-1	TRBJ2-7	NA	CASSETGISVGEQYF	TGCGCCAGCAGTGAGACCGGGATCTCGGTGGGGGAGCAGTACTTC
NA	TRBV19	TRBJ1-4	TRBD1	CASSIGSGGYEKLFF	TGTGCCAGTAGTATCGGCTCAGGGGGCTATGAAAAACTGTTTTTT
NA	TRBV2	TRBJ1-2	NA	CASRGTGHYGYTF	TGTGCCAGCAGGGGCACAGGTCACTATGGCTACACCTTC
NA	TRBV4-3	TRBJ1-3	NA	CASSQDQGGGSTAYF	TGCGCCAGCAGCCAAGATCAAGGTGGCGGTTCTACTGCGTATTTT
NA	TRBV6-4	TRBJ2-3	TRBD1	CASGPGDSGTDTQYF	TGTGCCAGCGGACCTGGGGACAGCGGTACAGATACGCAGTATTTT
few	TRBV15	TRBJ2-2	NA	CATRTGTNTGELFF	TGTGCCACCAGGACAGGTACTAACACCGGGGAGCTGTTTTTT
few	TRBV9	TRBJ1-1	TRBD1	CASSPQGLTEAFF	TGTGCCAGCAGCCCACAGGGGCTCACTGAAGCTTTCTTT
NA	TRBV6-1	TRBJ1-2	NA	CASSEGQEINYGYTF	TGTGCCAGCAGTGAAGGACAGGAGATAAACTATGGCTACACCTTC
NA	TRBV7-9	TRBJ1-1	TRBD1	CASSFAGGTEAFF	TGTGCCAGCAGCTTTGCAGGGGGCACTGAAGCTTTCTTT
NA	TRBV6-1	TRBJ1-5	NA	CASSEPTGINQPQHF	TGTGCCAGCAGTGAACCGACAGGCATCAATCAGCCCCAGCATTTT
NA	TRBV5-4	TRBJ2-3	NA	CASTSEGSDTQYF	TGTGCCAGCACCTCCGAGGGTTCAGATACGCAGTATTTT
NA	TRBV11-2	TRBJ1-5	NA	CASSLGGFNSNQPQHF	TGTGCCAGCAGCTTAGGAGGGTTCAACAGCAATCAGCCCCAGCATTTT
NA	TRBV4-2	TRBJ2-2	TRBD1	CASSHIVQGRTGELFF	TGTGCCAGCAGCCACATCGTACAGGGGCGGACCGGGGAGCTGTTTTTT
NA	TRBV10-2	TRBJ2-2	TRBD1	CASGQGVFTGELFF	TGCGCCAGCGGACAGGGGGTATTCACCGGGGAGCTGTTTTTT
NA	TRBV13	TRBJ2-1	TRBD2	CASSPQTSFSSYNEQFF	TGTGCCAGCAGCCCGCAGACTAGCTTTAGCTCCTACAATGAGCAGTTCTTC
NA	TRBV18	TRBJ2-3	NA	CASSPLAVLSTDTQYF	TGTGCCAGCTCACCCTTAGCGGTACTCAGCACAGATACGCAGTATTTT
NA	TRBV19	TRBJ2-7	NA	CASSPNPGGEQYF	TGTGCCAGTAGCCCCAACCCCGGGGGCGAGCAGTACTTC